This TCR beta chain was sequenced during a study of response to subunit inactivated influenza vaccine. This clonotype was recorded a few times. TCRdb independently ran MiXCR on the RT-PCR reads; one entry per CDR3 protein. The table shows about 570,000 distinct CDR3 sequences, with approximately 11% occurring only once. Germline V gene lookup returns CDR1 SQVTM and CDR2 ANQGSEA. J gave up 5 bases and V 7 bases, and 4 bases lay outside the gene matches. The CDR3 has 12 residues. The same specimen was also included in a second study, on T cells expressing NK-cell markers. That source reports: Libraries used 5'RACE template switching adding universal primer site and UMIs.

This specimen consisted of PBMCs from blood, obtained on the day of vaccination. The rearrangement links TRBV29-1 to TRBJ2-5; the match to TRBD1 covers 10 bases. The sequence was obtained from a man aged 50-60 years who received an inactivated influenza vaccine. The CDR3 DNA reads as TGCAGCGGTTGGGACAGGGGTGAGACCCAGTACTTC. Translation gives CSGWDRGETQYF.